This T cell receptor beta chain was identified during a study of T cell repertoires in cytomegalovirus infection. Study context: Carrying CMV and the relevant HLA type showed in public TCR beta signatures.

This clonotype has more than one count but fewer than ten. As yet, its antigen is unknown. MiXCR, applied by TCRdb to the reads, yields one record per CDR3 protein. Of approximately 1,000,000 distinct CDR3 sequences in the sample, around 30% are singletons; the top ten hold about 14%. Sample: cultured CD8+ T cells from PBMCs, taken from culture after CMV antigen stimulation. This sequence originates from a human donor in good health (CMV status not recorded). Some clones in this sample may be carry-over from other donors' samples.

Here the CDR3 DNA reads TGTGCCAGCAGCTTAATAGGGGCGGGCTCTGGGGCCAACGTCCTGACTTTC. It translates to CASSLIGAGSGANVLTF. The chain links TRBV7-9 to TRBJ2-6, with D possibly called TRBD1 or TRBD2 (5 bases each). V gave up 2 bases and J gave up 0 bases, with 11 bases separating them. The length of the CDR3 is 17 residues. Germline V lookup: CDR1 SEHNR, CDR2 FQNEAQ (reference sequence).